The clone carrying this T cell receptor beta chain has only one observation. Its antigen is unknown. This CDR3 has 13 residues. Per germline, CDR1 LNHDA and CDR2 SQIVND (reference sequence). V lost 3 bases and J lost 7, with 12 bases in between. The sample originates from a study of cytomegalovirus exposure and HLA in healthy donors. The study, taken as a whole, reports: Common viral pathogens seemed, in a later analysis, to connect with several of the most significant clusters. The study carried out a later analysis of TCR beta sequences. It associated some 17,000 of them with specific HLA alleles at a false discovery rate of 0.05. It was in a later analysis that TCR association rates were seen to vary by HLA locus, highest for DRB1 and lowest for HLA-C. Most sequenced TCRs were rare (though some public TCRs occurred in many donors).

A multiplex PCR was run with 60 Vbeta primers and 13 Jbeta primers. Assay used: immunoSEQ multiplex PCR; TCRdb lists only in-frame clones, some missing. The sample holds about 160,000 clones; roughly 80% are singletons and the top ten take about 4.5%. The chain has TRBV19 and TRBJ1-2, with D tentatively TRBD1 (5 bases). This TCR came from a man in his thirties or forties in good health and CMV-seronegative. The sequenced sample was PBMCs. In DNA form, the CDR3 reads TGTGCCAGTAGTATCGAAGGGGCTGGTGGCTACACCTTC. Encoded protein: CASSIEGAGGYTF.